The sequence of this T cell receptor (beta chain) was determined in a study of shared clonotypes between healthy human individuals. This CDR3 has 13 residues. J gave up 3 bases and V 1 base, and 3 bases lay outside the gene matches. CDR1 and CDR2 (germline): GTSNPN, SVGIG (reference sequence). Clones were sequenced by immunoSEQ multiplex PCR, and TCRdb holds only the in-frame ones, with some missing. The repertoire holds a few hundred thousand clones, 60% to 80% seen once, with around 13% in the top ten. The TCR sequence derives from a middle-aged woman in good health. Some clones in this sample may be carry-over from other donors' samples. J is TRBJ2-7 and V is TRBV30; 7 bases agree with TRBD1. The sample was PBMCs. The CDR3 loop is CAWSEGAHYEQYF. CDR3 nucleotide sequence: TGTGCCTGGAGTGAGGGGGCTCACTACGAGCAGTACTTC.